Detailed here is one T cell receptor beta chain. No antigen is known for it. The length of the CDR3 is 14 residues. Germline loops: CDR1 LNHDA, CDR2 SQIVND (reference sequence). With 2 bases removed from V and 3 bases from J, the gap between germline ends came to 10 bases. Generated by immunoSEQ multiplex PCR, the TCRdb table keeps only in-frame clones and is missing some. The data show approximately 200,000 clones, roughly 92% seen once. This sample was included in a study of T cell responses to AZD1222 COVID-19 vaccine. Study-level results: CD4 TCRs linked to vaccination spanned spike, dominating at 160-218 and 743-854.

The sample was peripheral blood, taken 28 days after the second AZD1222 dose. The J gene is TRBJ1-1, the V gene TRBV19, with D tentatively TRBD1 (5 bases). The source is an adult who received the AZD1222 COVID-19 vaccine. The CDR3, as DNA: TGTGCCAGTAGTATATCTGGACAATACACTGAAGCTTTCTTT. Its translation: CASSISGQYTEAFF.